The sequence of this TCR beta chain was determined in a study of early T cells in non-severe SARS-CoV-2 infection. About the study: Bulk RNA taken from unsorted whole blood was sequenced, leaving chains unpaired.

Points from the study as a whole: Matching results from VDJdb favored anti-spike CD8 responses, leaving private and CD4 specificities undetected.

This clonotype showed up many times. The antigen is undetermined. The TCR library protocol was used to attach unique molecular identifiers. These identifiers were attached to individual cDNA molecules. TCRdb recomputed calls from the 5' RACE reads with MiXCR, one row per CDR3 protein. The sample consists of roughly 34,000 distinct CDR3 sequences, over 6% of them appearing once. The J segment lost 5 bases and the V segment lost 5 bases, leaving 6 bases of the junction unmatched. The germline V gene encodes CDR1 SEHNR and CDR2 FQNEAQ (reference sequence). The CDR3 length is 13 residues. The chain is built from TRBV7-9 and TRBJ2-7, with 7 positions matching TRBD1. The source of this sequence is an adult who was a healthcare worker with PCR-confirmed SARS-CoV-2 infection or an uninfected control (not recorded which). The specimen was whole blood, collected at baseline. The CDR3 region is CASSLEQGNEQYF. As DNA, the CDR3 is TGTGCCAGCAGCCTGGAACAGGGGAACGAGCAGTACTTC.